This record looks at one TCR beta chain sequence and its context. This specimen belongs to a study of shared clonotypes between healthy human individuals. Sequencing was performed with immunoSEQ multiplex PCR; in TCRdb, only in-frame clones are kept and a portion is missing. The sample comprises about 230,000 clones, approximately 70% of which are singletons, and more than 9.5% rests with the top ten. This CDR3 is built from 12 residues. The V end was cut by 4 bases, the J end by 6 bases, with 11 bases between. Germline values: CDR1 SQVTM, CDR2 ANQGSEA. This TCR came from a man aged 25 to 45 in good health. Sequencing was performed on memory CD4+ T cells sorted from blood. Indicated subset: CD45RA-negative fraction. The chain recombines TRBV29-1 with TRBJ2-3; the D gene is possibly TRBD1 (5 bases). The CDR3 coding sequence is TGCAGCGTTGGATTCAGGGATGATACGCAGTATTTT. Translating gives CSVGFRDDTQYF.